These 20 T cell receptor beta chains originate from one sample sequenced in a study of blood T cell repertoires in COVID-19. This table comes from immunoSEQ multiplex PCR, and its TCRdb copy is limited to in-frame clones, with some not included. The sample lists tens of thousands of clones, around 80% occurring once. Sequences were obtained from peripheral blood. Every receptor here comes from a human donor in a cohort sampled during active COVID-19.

The CDR3 region has the DNA TGTGCCAGCAGTTTCTCTTATGAGCAGTTCTTC. This gives the protein CASSFSYEQFF. This chain links TRBV28 with TRBJ2-1; no firm D call. This CDR3 contains 11 residues. Trimming stripped 3 bases from V and 8 bases from J, with 5 bases between. Germline values: CDR1 MDHEN, CDR2 SYDVKM.

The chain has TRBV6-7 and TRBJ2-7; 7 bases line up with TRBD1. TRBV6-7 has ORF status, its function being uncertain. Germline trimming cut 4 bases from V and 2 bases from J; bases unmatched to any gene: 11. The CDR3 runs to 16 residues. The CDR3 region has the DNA TGTGCCAGCAGTTCCCCGCCACAGGGGATCCCCTACGAGCAGTACTTC. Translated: CASSSPPQGIPYEQYF.

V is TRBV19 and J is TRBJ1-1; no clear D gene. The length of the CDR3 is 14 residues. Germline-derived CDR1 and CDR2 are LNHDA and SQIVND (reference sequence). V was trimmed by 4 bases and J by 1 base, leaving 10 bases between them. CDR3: CASSTTRRNTEAFF. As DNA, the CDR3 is TGTGCCAGTAGTACTACAAGGAGGAACACTGAAGCTTTCTTT.

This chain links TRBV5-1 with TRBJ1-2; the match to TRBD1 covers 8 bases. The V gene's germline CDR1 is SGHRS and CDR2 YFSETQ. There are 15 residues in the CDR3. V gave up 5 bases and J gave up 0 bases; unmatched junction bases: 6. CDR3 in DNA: TGCGCCAGCAGTGGACAGGGCCGACCTAACTATGGCTACACCTTC. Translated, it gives CASSGQGRPNYGYTF. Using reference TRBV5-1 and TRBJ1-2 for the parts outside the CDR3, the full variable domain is KAGVTQTPRYLIKTRGQQVTLSCSPISGHRSVSWYQQTPGQGLQFLFEYFSETQRNKGNFPGRFSGRQFSNSRSEMNVSTLELGDSALYLCASSGQGRPNYGYTFGSGTRLTVV.

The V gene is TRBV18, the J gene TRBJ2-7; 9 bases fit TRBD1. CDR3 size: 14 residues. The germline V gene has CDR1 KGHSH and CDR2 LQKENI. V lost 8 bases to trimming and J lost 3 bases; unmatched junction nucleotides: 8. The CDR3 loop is CASRNGTGSYEQYF. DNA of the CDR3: TGTGCCAGCCGTAATGGGACAGGGAGCTACGAGCAGTACTTC.

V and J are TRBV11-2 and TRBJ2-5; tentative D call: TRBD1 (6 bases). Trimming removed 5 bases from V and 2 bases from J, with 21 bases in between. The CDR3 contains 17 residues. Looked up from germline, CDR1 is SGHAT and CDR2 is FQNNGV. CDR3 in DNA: TGTGCCAGCAGCGTACGATTGGTATCCAGGGGACAAGAGACCCAGTACTTC. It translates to CASSVRLVSRGQETQYF.

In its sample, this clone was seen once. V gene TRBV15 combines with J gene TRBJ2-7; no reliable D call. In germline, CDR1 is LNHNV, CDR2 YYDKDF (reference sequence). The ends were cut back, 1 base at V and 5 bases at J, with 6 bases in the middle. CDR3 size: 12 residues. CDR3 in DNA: TGTGCCACCAGCAGAGCTTCCGACGAGCAGTACTTC. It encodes CATSRASDEQYF.

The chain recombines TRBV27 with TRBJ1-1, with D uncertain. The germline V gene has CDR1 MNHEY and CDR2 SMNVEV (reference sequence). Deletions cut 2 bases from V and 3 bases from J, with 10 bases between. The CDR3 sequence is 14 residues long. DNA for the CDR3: TGTGCCAGCAGTTTAGCAGGACTACACACTGAAGCTTTCTTT. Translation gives CASSLAGLHTEAFF.

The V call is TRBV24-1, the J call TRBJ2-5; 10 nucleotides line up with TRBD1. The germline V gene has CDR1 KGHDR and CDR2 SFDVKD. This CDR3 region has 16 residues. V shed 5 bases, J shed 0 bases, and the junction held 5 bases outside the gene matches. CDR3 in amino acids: CATSASGTGDQETQYF. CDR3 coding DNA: TGTGCCACCAGTGCGTCGGGGACAGGGGACCAAGAGACCCAGTACTTC.

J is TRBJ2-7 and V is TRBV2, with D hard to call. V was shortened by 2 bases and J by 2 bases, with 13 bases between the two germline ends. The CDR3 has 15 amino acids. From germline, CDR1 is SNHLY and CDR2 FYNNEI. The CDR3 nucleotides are TGTGCCAGCAGTGAATCACAGTTAAGGCCCTACGAGCAGTACTTC. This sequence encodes CASSESQLRPYEQYF.

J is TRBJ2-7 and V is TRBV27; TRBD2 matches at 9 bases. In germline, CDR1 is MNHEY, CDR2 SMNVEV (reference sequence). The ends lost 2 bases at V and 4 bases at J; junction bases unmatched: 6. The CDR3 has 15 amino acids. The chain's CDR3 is CASSLTVAGAYEQYF. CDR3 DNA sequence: TGTGCCAGCAGTTTAACGGTAGCGGGAGCGTACGAGCAGTACTTC.

The CDR3 here is CASSLSGTGGNTEAFF. CDR3 nucleotides: TGTGCCAGCAGCTTGTCTGGAACAGGGGGGAACACTGAAGCTTTCTTT. This chain links TRBV11-3 with TRBJ1-1, with 8 bases lining up with TRBD1. Trimming at V came to 3 bases and at J to 1 base, leaving 7 bases not matched to a gene. Germline loops: CDR1 SGHNT, CDR2 YENEEA. This CDR3 has 16 amino acids.

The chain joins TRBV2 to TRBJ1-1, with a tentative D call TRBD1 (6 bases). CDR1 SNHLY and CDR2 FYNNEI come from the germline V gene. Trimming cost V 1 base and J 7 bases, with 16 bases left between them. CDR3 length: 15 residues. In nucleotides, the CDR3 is TGTGCCAGCAGTGAAGACGGGGGGGCGGGAGGTGAAGCTTTCTTT. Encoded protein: CASSEDGGAGGEAFF.

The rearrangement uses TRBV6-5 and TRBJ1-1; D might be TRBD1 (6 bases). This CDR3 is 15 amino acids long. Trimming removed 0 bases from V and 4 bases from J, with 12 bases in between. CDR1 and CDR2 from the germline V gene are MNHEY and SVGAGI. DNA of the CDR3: TGTGCCAGCAGTTACTCGGCAGGGGTTGGCACTGAAGCTTTCTTT. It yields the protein CASSYSAGVGTEAFF.

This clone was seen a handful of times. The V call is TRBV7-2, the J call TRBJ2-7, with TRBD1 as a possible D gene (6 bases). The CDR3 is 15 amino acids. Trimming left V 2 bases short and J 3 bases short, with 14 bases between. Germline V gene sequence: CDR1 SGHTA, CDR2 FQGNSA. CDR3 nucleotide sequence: TGTGCCAGCAGCTTATTGGGACACGGATTCTACGAGCAGTACTTC. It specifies CASSLLGHGFYEQYF.

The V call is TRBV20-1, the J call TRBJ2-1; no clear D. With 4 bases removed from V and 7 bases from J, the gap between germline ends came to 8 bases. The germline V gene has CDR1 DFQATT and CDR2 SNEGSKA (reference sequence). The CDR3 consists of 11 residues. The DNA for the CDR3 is TGCAGTGCTATCCCCAGGAATGAGCAGTTCTTC. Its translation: CSAIPRNEQFF.

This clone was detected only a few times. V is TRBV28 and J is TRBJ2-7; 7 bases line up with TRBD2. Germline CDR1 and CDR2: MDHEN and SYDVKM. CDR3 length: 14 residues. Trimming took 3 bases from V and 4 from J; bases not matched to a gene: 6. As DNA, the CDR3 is TGTGCCAGCAGTTTGGGGGGGTCGGTATACGAGCAGTACTTC. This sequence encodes CASSLGGSVYEQYF.

CDR3 in amino acids: CASSETGSEQYF. The CDR3 nucleotides are TGCGCCAGCAGTGAGACAGGGTCCGAGCAGTACTTC. The chain carries TRBV10-2 and TRBJ2-7; D might be TRBD1 (6 bases). The CDR3 loop spans 12 amino acids. From germline, CDR1 is WSHSY and CDR2 SAAADI. V lost 2 bases to trimming and J lost 6 bases, with 8 bases between them.

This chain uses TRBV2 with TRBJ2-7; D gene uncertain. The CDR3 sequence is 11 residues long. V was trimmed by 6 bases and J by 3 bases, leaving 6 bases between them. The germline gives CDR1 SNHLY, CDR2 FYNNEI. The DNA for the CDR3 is TGTGCCAGCAGGGAGTTCTACGAGCAGTACTTC. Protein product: CASREFYEQYF.

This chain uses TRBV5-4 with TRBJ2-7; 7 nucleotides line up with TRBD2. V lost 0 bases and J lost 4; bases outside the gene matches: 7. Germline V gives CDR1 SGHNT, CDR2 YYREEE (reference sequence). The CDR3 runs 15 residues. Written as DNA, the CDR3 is TGTGCCAGCAGCTTGGCCGGGGGGATAGCTTACGAGCAGTACTTC. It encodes CASSLAGGIAYEQYF.